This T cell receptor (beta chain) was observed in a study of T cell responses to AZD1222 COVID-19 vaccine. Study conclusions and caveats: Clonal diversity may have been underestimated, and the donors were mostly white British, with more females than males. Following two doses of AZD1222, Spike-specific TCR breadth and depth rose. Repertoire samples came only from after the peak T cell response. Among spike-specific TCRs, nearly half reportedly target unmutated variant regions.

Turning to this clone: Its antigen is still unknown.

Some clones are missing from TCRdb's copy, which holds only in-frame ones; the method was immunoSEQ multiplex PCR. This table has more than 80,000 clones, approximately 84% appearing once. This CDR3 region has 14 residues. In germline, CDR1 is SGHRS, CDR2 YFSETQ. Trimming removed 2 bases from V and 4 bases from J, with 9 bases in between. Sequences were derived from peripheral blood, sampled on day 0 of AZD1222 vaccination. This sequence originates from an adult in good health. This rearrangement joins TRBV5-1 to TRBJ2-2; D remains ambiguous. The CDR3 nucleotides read TGCGCCAGCAGCTTTGAGCGTTCCACCGGGGAGCTGTTTTTT. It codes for CASSFERSTGELFF.